The clone carrying this T cell receptor beta chain has more than one count but fewer than ten. As yet, its antigen is unknown. Germline V lookup: CDR1 ENHRY, CDR2 SYGVKD. J gave up 5 bases and V 4 bases, and 7 bases lay outside the gene matches. The CDR3 runs 15 residues. Time point in this sample: newly diagnosed GD, antithyroid drugs for less than 3 months. The authors made the TCR library using RNA they extracted from PBMCs. This specimen comes from a study of regulatory T cells in long-lasting Graves disease. TCR beta libraries were built with iRepertoire HTBI primers and Arm-PCR of CDR3 regions. MiXCR, run by TCRdb on the multiplex PCR reads, gives a single entry per CDR3 protein. The sample consists of 560,000 or so distinct CDR3 sequences, about 16% of them appearing once. Study-wide results and limits: The analysis examined peripheral blood only and excluded thyroid tissue.

These same data were also listed under a study on T cells in Graves' hyperthyroidism and ophthalmopathy.

The gene calls are TRBV10-3 and TRBJ2-3; 9 bases align to TRBD2. The sequencing used peripheral blood mononuclear cells (PBMCs), collected at new diagnosis, from a patient treated with antithyroid drugs. This receptor was taken from a man between 18 and 35 years old with Graves disease. As DNA, the CDR3 is TGTGCCATCAGTGGGGATAGCGGGGGTGGAGATACGCAGTATTTT. It encodes CAISGDSGGGDTQYF.